Reported below is one T cell receptor (beta chain). It has no known antigen specificity. It has no much larger one-base neighbor in the sample; base qualities were not kept. TCRbeta CDR3 regions were amplified from genomic DNA by means of the immunoSEQ Assay, a bias-controlled multiplex PCR. In the paper's pipeline: Nucleated cell counts per sample were estimated from amplification of reference gene primers within the assay. To quantify the absolute abundance of each unique TCRbeta CDR3 rearrangement, sequence reads were collapsed and filtered. For each sample, productive Simpson clonality was calculated as the square root of Simpson's diversity index across productive rearrangements. TCRdb's version of the immuneACCESS table is confined to in-frame rearrangements and falls short of the full clone set. An unresolved V gene accounts for under half of the shortfall where checked; the remainder is of unknown origin. That table is the source of V, J and clone size, and D and trimming were worked out from the DNA. A total of about 210,000 clones appear in this sample, about four fifths of them only once. Of the sample, about 8.9% falls within the top ten clones.

Enrolling through a virtual design, the prospective study's participants ranged in age from about 18 to 100 years and lived across 24 United States geographic areas. In the prospective study, cohorts were assigned on the basis of participant-reported clinical history obtained from a screening survey and a study questionnaire. Each participant in the prospective study had whole blood, serum and a nasopharyngeal or oropharyngeal swab collected by mobile phlebotomists. Participants in the prospective study had the option to provide additional blood draws and questionnaires over an approximately two-month period. Before DNA extraction, blood samples from the prospective study were shipped at room temperature or frozen. This sample is drawn from a study of blood T cell repertoires in COVID-19 (dated by TCRdb to about 2020). Background for the entire study: Collaborator samples came from the United States, Italy and Spain and covered acute and convalescent phases of COVID-19. The prospective study material was composed of cDNA or gDNA derived from T cells, B-cell-depleted T cells, or PBMCs. The dataset comprised deeply sampled blood TCRbeta repertoires from subjects exposed to, actively infected with, or recovered from COVID-19. A freely available public database, intended as a resource for researchers studying the immune response to SARS-CoV-2, is where the repertoires were released. Samples came from the ongoing ImmuneRACE study (first 160 participants) plus 1,254 subjects from 6 global collaborators. Nearly every sample came with metadata listing a de-identified subject ID, COVID-19 status, age in years and sex. Where HLA class I and class II types were available, the types were taken from metadata supplied by the sample provider, not from assay-based typing.

General study outcomes and caveats: How much clinical and demographic metadata was included differed by source and by participant, and the metadata was provided uncurated.

This TCR derives from a woman in her fifties or sixties with acute COVID-19. Sequences were obtained from PBMCs or T cells enriched from blood (not recorded which).

The nucleotide sequence is TGTGCCAGCTCACCAAGCGGGGCTGACTATGGCTACACCTTC. This encodes CASSPSGADYGYTF. The rearranged segments are TRBV18 and TRBJ1-2; the D segment could be TRBD1, given 5 matching bases. The V and J ends are trimmed by 2 bases and 3 bases, leaving 10 bases between them. The CDR3 starts with the cysteine, ends with the phenylalanine, and has 14 residues. Only the CDR3 portion is preserved as DNA: 42 bases, with reading frame beginning at the first base. Via the germline V gene, CDR1 is KGHSH and CDR2 LQKENI.